The T cell receptor (beta chain) described here comes from a study of PD-1 blockade in classical Hodgkin lymphoma. Study-wide points: The authors excluded patients who started nivolumab under 1 year after ASCT. Those achieving complete response showed baseline diversity like newly diagnosed patients. Researchers reported that CD4+ TCR diversity, though not CD8+, rose significantly by C4D1.

The CDR3 runs 19 residues. V dropped 5 bases and J dropped 0 bases, with 21 bases sitting between them. Germline V gene data show CDR1 as SGHRS and CDR2 as YFSETQ. As regards this clone: Antigen unknown.

TCRdb keeps only in-frame clones here, not all; method: immunoSEQ multiplex PCR. The sample yields more than 9,500 clones, 70% to 90% seen once. All the patients suffered relapse after autologous stem cell transplantation, and brentuximab vedotin exposure differed. Complete response, partial response or progressive disease was each patient's best response. The rearrangement uses TRBV5-1 and TRBJ2-6, with D possibly TRBD1 on 5 matching bases. The material was peripheral blood mononuclear cells (PBMCs), obtained at baseline. The receptor's source is a human donor with classical Hodgkin lymphoma. In DNA form, the CDR3 reads TGCGCCAGCAGGTTGTCCCCTCATGGGGCAGACTCTGGGGCCAACGTCCTGACTTTC. This codes for CASRLSPHGADSGANVLTF.